This TCR beta chain derives from a study of vaccination and CD4 T cells after COVID-19. About the research overall: Overlapping SARS-CoV-2, HCoV-NL63, HCoV-OC43 and HCoV-229E spike peptides were used to stimulate cells.

Once obtained from cultured CD4+ T cells, the DNA was sequenced using the Oncomine TCR Beta short-read assay. In TCRdb, the PCR reads were re-called with MiXCR into one record per CDR3 protein. The data hold about 21,000 distinct CDR3 sequences, with roughly 50% observed a single time. As concerns this clonotype: Its specificity is unknown.

The CDR3 runs to 17 residues. The germline gives CDR1 MGHRA, CDR2 YSYEKL. Germline trimming cut 6 bases from V and 0 bases from J; bases unmatched to any gene: 13. Regarding time point: late sampling 161 to 241 days after vaccination in a few convalescent patients. The treatment was: roughly 10-day PBMC culture with coronavirus spike peptide pools or control peptides (ViraFEST assay). ViraFEST sequenced TCRs after peptide-pool expansion of antigen-specific T cells. The chain uses TRBV4-1 and TRBJ1-2; 7 nucleotides align to TRBD1. The sequence came from a human donor who had recovered from COVID-19. The material sequenced was CD4+ T cells from blood, cultured in vitro, taken about 7 months after SARS-CoV-2 vaccination. CDR3 amino acids: CASSQSAGQISNYGYTF. The CDR3 nucleotides are TGCGCCAGCAGTCAATCCGCGGGACAGATATCTAACTATGGCTACACCTTC.